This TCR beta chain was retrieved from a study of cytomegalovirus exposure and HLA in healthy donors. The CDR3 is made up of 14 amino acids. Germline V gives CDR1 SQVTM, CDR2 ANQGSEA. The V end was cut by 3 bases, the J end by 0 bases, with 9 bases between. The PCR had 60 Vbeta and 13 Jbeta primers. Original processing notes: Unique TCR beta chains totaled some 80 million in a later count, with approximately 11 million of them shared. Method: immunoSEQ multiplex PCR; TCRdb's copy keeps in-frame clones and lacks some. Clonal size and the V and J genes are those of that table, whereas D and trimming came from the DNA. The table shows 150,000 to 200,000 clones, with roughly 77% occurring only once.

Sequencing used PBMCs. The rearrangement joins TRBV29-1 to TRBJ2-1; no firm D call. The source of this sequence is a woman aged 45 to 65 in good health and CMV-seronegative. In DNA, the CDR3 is TGCAGCGTTGACTCTGTCCGCTCCTACAATGAGCAGTTCTTC. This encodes CSVDSVRSYNEQFF.